This T cell receptor (beta chain) is drawn from a study of T cells in Graves' hyperthyroidism and ophthalmopathy. Amplified TCR beta CDR3 regions came from RNA transcripts. The HTBI primer set served for first-round RT-PCR of the TCR CDR3. TCRdb analysed the multiplex PCR reads with MiXCR anew, one entry per CDR3 protein. The repertoire holds about 840,000 distinct CDR3 sequences, 38% seen once, with about 9% in the top ten. Study observations and caveats: In blood, most of the thyroid clonotypes expanded above 0.001 were also present. Ophthalmopathy and stable hyperthyroidism were separated by a 13 V-J model.

This clonotype was found a few times. As yet, its antigen is unknown. V was pared by 3 bases and J by 8 bases, with 11 bases between. The germline gives CDR1 SNHLY, CDR2 FYNNEI. The CDR3 is 13 amino acids. The chain joins TRBV2 to TRBJ1-5; D is possibly TRBD1 (5 bases). The specimen was blood. This clonotype was sampled from a young man with Graves' hyperthyroidism. The CDR3 sequence is CASSEGIREPQHF. DNA of the CDR3: TGTGCCAGCAGTGAGGGTATCAGGGAGCCCCAGCATTTT.